This entry concerns a single TCR beta chain. No antigen is known for it. The sample originates from a study of blood T cells in healthy people across ages. Study-level points and caveats: Strong correlation was found linking TCR beta diversity to naive T cell percentage. With unsorted PBMCs, a conclusive comparison of naive versus antigen-experienced cells was not possible.

Using a J-beta primer mix together with a sample-barcoded 5' primer, a second PCR was run for about 6 to 12 cycles. MiXCR, applied by TCRdb to the 5' RACE reads, yields one record per CDR3 protein. This table holds about 1.5 million distinct CDR3 sequences, about 42% found once. The CDR3 consists of 15 residues. CDR1 is KGHSH and CDR2 is LQKENI in the germline V gene. Germline trimming cut 5 bases from V and 0 bases from J; bases unmatched to any gene: 5. For every donor, a draw yielded around 10 milliliters of peripheral blood. The J gene is TRBJ2-3, the V gene TRBV18; TRBD2 matches 7 bases. The origin of this receptor is a woman younger than 35 in good health. The sample taken for sequencing was blood. The CDR3 is CASSSFSGSTDTQYF. The CDR3 DNA follows: TGTGCCAGCTCATCCTTTAGCGGGAGCACAGATACGCAGTATTTT.